This TCR beta chain was sequenced for a study of blood T cell repertoires in COVID-19. Study at large: T cells, B-cell-depleted T cells, or PBMCs supplied cDNA or gDNA.

The V segment lost 1 base and the J segment 14 bases; nucleotides outside the gene matches: 2. The CDR3 covers 11 residues. Germline CDR1 and CDR2: MNHNS and SASEGT. Sequenced by immunoSEQ multiplex PCR; TCRdb stores in-frame clones only, minus some. The profile shows around 97,000 clones, about nine tenths of them singletons. The sample taken for sequencing was peripheral blood. This sequence was found in an elderly woman in a cohort sampled during active COVID-19. The genes are TRBV6-1 and TRBJ2-1; TRBD2 agrees at 7 bases. The CDR3 loop is CASSEGGGEFF. The CDR3 bases are TGTGCCAGCAGTGAAGGGGGAGGGGAGTTCTTC.